The 13 T cell receptor beta chains listed next were all sequenced from one sample in a study of Ad26.COV2.S vaccination and SARS-CoV-2 variants. TCRdb's table, derived via immunoSEQ multiplex PCR, lists solely in-frame clones and lacks some. The table lists about 350,000 clones, about 90% of them singletons. Material: peripheral blood, obtained after recovery from COVID-19. The receptors were gathered from a human donor who had recovered from COVID-19.

V usage is TRBV4-3 and J usage is TRBJ1-2; tentative D call: TRBD1 (5 bases). This CDR3 has 15 residues. V was trimmed by 0 bases and J by 6 bases, leaving 14 bases between them. CDR1 is LGHNA and CDR2 is YSLEER in the germline V gene. CDR3 protein: CASSQDSGGLDGYTF. DNA of the CDR3: TGCGCCAGCAGCCAAGATTCTGGGGGGTTGGATGGCTACACCTTC.

The chain carries TRBV6-5 and TRBJ1-2; 9 bases are shared with TRBD1. V gave up 0 bases and J gave up 4 bases; unmatched junction bases: 3. Germline V CDR1 and CDR2: MNHEY, SVGAGI. There are 15 residues in the CDR3. CDR3 nucleotides: TGTGCCAGCAGTTACTCGGGACAGGGTCTCTATGGCTACACCTTC. The encoded protein is CASSYSGQGLYGYTF.

The CDR3 protein is CASSTGLPRETQYF. DNA for the CDR3: TGTGCCAGCAGTACGGGACTCCCAAGAGAGACCCAGTACTTC. The chain is built from TRBV11-3 and TRBJ2-5; D is perhaps TRBD2 (6 bases). Per germline, CDR1 SGHNT and CDR2 YENEEA. Trimming removed 6 bases from V and 4 bases from J, with 15 bases in between. CDR3 length: 14 amino acids.

This sequence joins TRBV7-2 and TRBJ2-5; TRBD1 matches at 7 bases. The length of the CDR3 is 15 residues. Germline V gives CDR1 SGHTA, CDR2 FQGNSA. V was clipped by 3 bases and J by 4 bases; unmatched bases: 8. Written as DNA, the CDR3 is TGTGCCAGCAGCTTGGAAGGGGGCCGGGGAGAGACCCAGTACTTC. Its protein is CASSLEGGRGETQYF.

This clone was observed a single time. V usage is TRBV27 and J usage is TRBJ2-2; no clear D gene. The V gene's germline CDR1 is MNHEY and CDR2 SMNVEV (reference sequence). V lost 7 bases and J 6 bases, leaving 18 bases between the germline ends. The CDR3 sequence is 15 residues long. CDR3 in amino acids: CASTPWGRKPGELFF. The CDR3 DNA is TGTGCCAGCACCCCCTGGGGAAGAAAACCCGGGGAGCTGTTTTTT.

On this clone: The junction departs from the called germline gene at one end, perhaps through a read error. The chain uses TRBV5-1 and TRBJ2-5; D perhaps matches TRBD1 (5 bases). Germline CDR1 SGHRS, CDR2 YFSETQ. The CDR3 contains 18 residues. CDR3 coding DNA: TGCGCCAACAGCTTGGCCGTGACAGATCCTCCATTGAAAGAGACCCAGTACTTC. Translation gives CANSLAVTDPPLKETQYF.

The chain carries TRBV9 and TRBJ2-5; 8 nucleotides match TRBD1. J gave up 5 bases and V 0 bases, and 3 bases lay outside the gene matches. This CDR3 comprises 14 residues. The germline CDR1 and CDR2 sequences are SGDLS and YYNGEE. The CDR3 here is CASSVDHRGETQYF. CDR3 coding DNA: TGTGCCAGCAGCGTAGATCACAGGGGGGAGACCCAGTACTTC. Based on the CDR3 plus reference TRBV9 and TRBJ2-5, the full variable domain is DSGVTQTPKHLITATGQRVTLRCSPRSGDLSVYWYQQSLDQGLQFLIQYYNGEERAKGNILERFSAQQFPDLHSELNLSSLELGDSALYFCASSVDHRGETQYFGPGTRLLVL.

The chain has TRBV23-1 and TRBJ2-7, with 8 bases lining up with TRBD1. TRBV23-1 is an open reading frame whose function is uncertain. Trimming removed 8 bases from V and 0 bases from J; junction bases left unmatched: 15. The CDR3 has 17 amino acids. The chain's CDR3 is CASAPDRGSGRSYEQYF. CDR3 nucleotide sequence: TGCGCCAGCGCACCAGACAGGGGAAGCGGGCGCTCCTACGAGCAGTACTTC.

V gene TRBV11-2 combines with J gene TRBJ1-5; TRBD1 agrees at 7 bases. The CDR3 contains 16 residues. Germline-derived CDR1 and CDR2 are SGHAT and FQNNGV. V was pared by 1 base and J by 2 bases, with 5 bases of the junction left unmatched. The DNA for the CDR3 is TGTGCCAGCAGCTTAGGATTCCAGGGGGGCAATCAGCCCCAGCATTTT. Its translation is CASSLGFQGGNQPQHF.

The gene calls are TRBV25-1 and TRBJ2-3; 7 positions agree with TRBD2. Germline V lookup: CDR1 MGHDK, CDR2 SYGVNS. CDR3 length: 14 residues. Trimming removed 3 bases from V and 11 bases from J; junction bases left unmatched: 11. CDR3 in DNA: TGTGCCAGCAGTGATGCAGGGCGCTCGGGGGGGCAGTATTTT. Its protein is CASSDAGRSGGQYF.

The rearrangement uses TRBV6-5 and TRBJ1-4, with 7 positions matching TRBD1. The V segment lost 6 bases and the J segment 3 bases; nucleotides outside the gene matches: 7. Germline-derived CDR1 and CDR2 are MNHEY and SVGAGI. The CDR3 is 15 residues long. The CDR3 here is CASRPGGTANEKLFF. Written as DNA, the CDR3 is TGTGCCAGCAGACCAGGGGGAACGGCTAATGAAAAACTGTTTTTT.

This chain connects TRBV19 to TRBJ1-2; D remains ambiguous. The V and J ends lost 3 bases and 6 bases respectively, with 20 bases between them. Germline V gene lookup returns CDR1 LNHDA and CDR2 SQIVND (reference sequence). This CDR3 region has 16 residues. The CDR3 DNA reads TGTGCCAGTAGTATCGAACGACGGATATTGGAGGATGGCTACACCTTC. This codes for CASSIERRILEDGYTF.

V usage is TRBV9 and J usage is TRBJ1-1, with a possible D match to TRBD1 (6 bases). The CDR3 runs 15 residues. V was clipped by 0 bases and J by 1 base, with 10 bases between them. Germline V gene sequence: CDR1 SGDLS, CDR2 YYNGEE. The CDR3 nucleotides read TGTGCCAGCAGCGTAGCGACAGGATCGAACACTGAAGCTTTCTTT. Amino acids: CASSVATGSNTEAFF.